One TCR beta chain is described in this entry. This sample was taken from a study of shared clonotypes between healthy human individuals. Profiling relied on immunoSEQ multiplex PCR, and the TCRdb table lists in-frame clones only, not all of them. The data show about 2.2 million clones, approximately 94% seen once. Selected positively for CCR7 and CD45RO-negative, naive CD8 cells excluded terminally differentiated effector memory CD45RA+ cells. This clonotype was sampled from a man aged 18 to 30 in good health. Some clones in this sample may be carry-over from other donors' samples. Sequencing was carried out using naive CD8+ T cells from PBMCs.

This CDR3 reads CASSAGTGGYSNQPQHF. The CDR3 DNA sequence: TGTGCCAGCAGCGCCGGGACAGGGGGTTATAGCAATCAGCCCCAGCATTTT. The rearrangement links TRBV9 to TRBJ1-5; 11 bases agree with TRBD1. V shed 3 bases and J 0 bases; nucleotides not matched to a gene: 5. The CDR3 loop spans 17 amino acids. Germline CDR1 SGDLS, CDR2 YYNGEE.